This T cell receptor beta chain was sequenced in a study of cytomegalovirus exposure and HLA in healthy donors. The wider study: The study placed about four fifths of its roughly 430 genotyped donors in the Caucasian-associated ancestry cluster. Study-level points and caveats: The records held CMV serostatus as the only immune exposure information.

Points on this clone: Its antigen remains unknown. This same CDR3 is encoded by further DNA sequences in the sample.

Primers for the PCR totalled 60 Vbeta and 13 Jbeta. This table comes from immunoSEQ multiplex PCR, and its TCRdb copy is limited to in-frame clones, with some not included. The sample has around 150,000 clones, roughly 80% seen once; the top ten hold approximately 2.1%. This sequence originates from a man in his thirties or forties in good health and CMV-seronegative. What was sequenced was PBMCs.

The chain's CDR3 is CASSLGGGTEAFF. In nucleotides, the CDR3 is TGTGCCAGCAGCTTAGGCGGGGGCACTGAAGCTTTCTTT. The chain has TRBV7-9 and TRBJ1-1; weak D call: TRBD1 (5 bases). V lost 1 base, J lost 4 bases, and 7 bases lay in between. The CDR3 is made up of 13 amino acids. The germline V gene has CDR1 SEHNR and CDR2 FQNEAQ (reference sequence).